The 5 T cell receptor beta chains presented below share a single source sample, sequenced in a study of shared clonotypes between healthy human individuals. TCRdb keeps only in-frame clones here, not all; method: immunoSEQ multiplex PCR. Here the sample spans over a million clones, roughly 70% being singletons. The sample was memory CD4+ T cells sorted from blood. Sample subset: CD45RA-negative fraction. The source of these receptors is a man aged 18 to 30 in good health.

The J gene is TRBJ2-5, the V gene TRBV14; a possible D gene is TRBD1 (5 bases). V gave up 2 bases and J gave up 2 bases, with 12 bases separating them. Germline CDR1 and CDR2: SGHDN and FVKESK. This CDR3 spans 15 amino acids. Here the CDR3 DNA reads TGTGCCAGCAGCCAATCAGTGGACAAACAAGAGACCCAGTACTTC. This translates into CASSQSVDKQETQYF.

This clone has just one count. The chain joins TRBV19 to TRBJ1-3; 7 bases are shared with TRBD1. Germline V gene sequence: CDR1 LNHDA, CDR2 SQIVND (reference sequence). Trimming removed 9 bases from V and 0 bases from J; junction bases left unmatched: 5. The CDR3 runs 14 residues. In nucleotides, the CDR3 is TGTGCCAGCACCAGGGGGGACTCTGGAAACACCATATATTTT. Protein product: CASTRGDSGNTIYF. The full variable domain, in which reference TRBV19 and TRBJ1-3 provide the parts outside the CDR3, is DGGITQSPKYLFRKEGQNVTLSCEQNLNHDAMYWYRQDPGQGLRLIYYSQIVNDFQKGDIAEGYSVSREKKESFPLTVTSAQKNPTAFYLCASTRGDSGNTIYFGEGSWLTVV.

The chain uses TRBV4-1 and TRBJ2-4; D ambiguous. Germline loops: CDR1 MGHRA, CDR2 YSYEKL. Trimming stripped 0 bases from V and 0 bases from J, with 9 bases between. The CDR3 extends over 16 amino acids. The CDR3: CASSQDTAIAKNIQYF. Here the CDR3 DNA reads TGCGCCAGCAGCCAAGACACGGCTATAGCCAAAAACATTCAGTACTTC.

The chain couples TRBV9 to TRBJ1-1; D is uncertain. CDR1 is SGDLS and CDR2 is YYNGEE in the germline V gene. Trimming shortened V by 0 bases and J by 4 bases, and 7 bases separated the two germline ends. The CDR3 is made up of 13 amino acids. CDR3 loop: CASSVERSTEAFF. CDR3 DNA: TGTGCCAGCAGCGTAGAGCGGAGCACTGAAGCTTTCTTT.

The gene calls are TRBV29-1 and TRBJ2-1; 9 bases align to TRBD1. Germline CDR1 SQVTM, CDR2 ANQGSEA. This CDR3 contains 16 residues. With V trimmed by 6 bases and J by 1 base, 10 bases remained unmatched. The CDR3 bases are TGCAGCGTCCGATCGTCGGGACAGGGATCCTACAATGAGCAGTTCTTC. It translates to CSVRSSGQGSYNEQFF.